The TCR beta chain under discussion was sequenced for a study of cytomegalovirus exposure and HLA in healthy donors. Study at large: In a previous analysis, some 120 million unique TCR beta sequences were found from 170 million or so T cells. Study findings and constraints: The authors reported that TCR beta sequences could predict HLA-A and HLA-B alleles. These predictions were accurate for most subjects in the first cohort. It was assumed in the presence/absence analyses that sequencing depth was roughly uniform across donors.

Primers for the PCR totalled 60 Vbeta and 13 Jbeta. Some clones are missing from TCRdb's copy, which holds only in-frame ones; the method was immunoSEQ multiplex PCR. This sample has some 200,000 clones, with roughly three quarters found just once. The CDR3 is 15 amino acids. From germline, CDR1 is MGHDK and CDR2 SYGVNS. J lost 7 bases, V lost 3 bases, and 6 bases had no gene match. Of note for this clone: As yet, its antigen is unknown.

The chain has TRBV25-1 and TRBJ1-6, with 7 positions matching TRBD1. This TCR was sampled from a woman aged 50 to 60 in good health and CMV-seronegative. Sequencing was performed on PBMCs. CDR3 coding DNA: TGTGCCAGCAGTGATACGGCAGGGGGAAATTCACCCCTCCACTTT. Translating gives CASSDTAGGNSPLHF.